This T cell receptor (beta chain) derives from a study of control samples from healthy donors and cancer patients. The method was immunoSEQ multiplex PCR; TCRdb's version includes in-frame clones alone and lacks a portion of them. Among 170,000 or so clones, approximately 92% were seen once, and the ten largest hold 2% to 2.5%. There are 16 residues in the CDR3. V lost 6 bases, J lost 3 bases, and 18 bases lay in between. The germline V gene encodes CDR1 MNHEY and CDR2 SVGEGT. Sequences were obtained from blood. This receptor was obtained from a middle-aged woman in good health. The genes are TRBV6-2 or TRBV6-3 and TRBJ1-5, with D possibly TRBD1 on 6 matching bases. Written as DNA, the CDR3 is TGTGCCAGCAGCCCCCCGGGGGGCAGAAACAATCAGCCCCAGCATTTT. Amino acid sequence: CASSPPGGRNNQPQHF.